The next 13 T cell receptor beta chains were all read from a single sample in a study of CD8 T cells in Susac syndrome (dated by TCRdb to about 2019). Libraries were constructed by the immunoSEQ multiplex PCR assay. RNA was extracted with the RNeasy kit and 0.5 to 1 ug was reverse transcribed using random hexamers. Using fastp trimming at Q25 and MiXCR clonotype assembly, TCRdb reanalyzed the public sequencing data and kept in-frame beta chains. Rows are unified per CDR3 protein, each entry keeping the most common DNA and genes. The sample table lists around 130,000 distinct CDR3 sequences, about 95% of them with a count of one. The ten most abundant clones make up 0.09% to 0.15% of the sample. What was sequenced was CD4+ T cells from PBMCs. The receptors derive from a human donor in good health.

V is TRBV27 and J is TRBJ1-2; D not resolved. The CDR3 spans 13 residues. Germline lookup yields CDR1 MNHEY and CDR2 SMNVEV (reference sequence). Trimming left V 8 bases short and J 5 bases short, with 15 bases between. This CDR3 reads CASWSGVPYGYTF. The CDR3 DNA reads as TGTGCCAGCTGGTCCGGGGTTCCTTATGGCTACACCTTC.

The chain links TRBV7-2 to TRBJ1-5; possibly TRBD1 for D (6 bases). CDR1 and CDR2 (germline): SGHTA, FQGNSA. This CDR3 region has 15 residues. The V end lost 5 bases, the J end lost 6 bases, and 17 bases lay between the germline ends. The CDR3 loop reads CASSAQTGTGQPQHF. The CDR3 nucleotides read TGTGCCAGCAGCGCCCAGACAGGAACAGGTCAGCCCCAGCATTTT.

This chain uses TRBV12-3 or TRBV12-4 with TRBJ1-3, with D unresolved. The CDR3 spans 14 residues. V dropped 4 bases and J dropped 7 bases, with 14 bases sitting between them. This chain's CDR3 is CASSSPILGNTIYF. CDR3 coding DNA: TGTGCCAGCAGTTCCCCGATCTTAGGGAACACCATATATTTT.

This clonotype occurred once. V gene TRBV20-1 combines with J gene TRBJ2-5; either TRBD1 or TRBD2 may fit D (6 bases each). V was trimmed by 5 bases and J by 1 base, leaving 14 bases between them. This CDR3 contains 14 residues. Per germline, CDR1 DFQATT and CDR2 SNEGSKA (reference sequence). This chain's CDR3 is CSADSGGGQETQYF. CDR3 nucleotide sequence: TGCAGTGCTGATAGCGGAGGGGGCCAAGAGACCCAGTACTTC.

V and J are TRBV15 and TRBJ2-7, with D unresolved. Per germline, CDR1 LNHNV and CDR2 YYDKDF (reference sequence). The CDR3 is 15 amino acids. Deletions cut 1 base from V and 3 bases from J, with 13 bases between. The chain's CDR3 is CATSRGKTGRYEQYF. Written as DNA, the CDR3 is TGTGCCACCAGCAGAGGGAAGACGGGCCGCTACGAGCAGTACTTC.

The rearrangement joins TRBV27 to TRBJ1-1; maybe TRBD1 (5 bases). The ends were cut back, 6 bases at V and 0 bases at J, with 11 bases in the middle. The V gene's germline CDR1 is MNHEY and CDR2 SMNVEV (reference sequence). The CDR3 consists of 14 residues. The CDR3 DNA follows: TGTGCCAGCAGACCGGGACGGTTGAACACTGAAGCTTTCTTT. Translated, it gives CASRPGRLNTEAFF.

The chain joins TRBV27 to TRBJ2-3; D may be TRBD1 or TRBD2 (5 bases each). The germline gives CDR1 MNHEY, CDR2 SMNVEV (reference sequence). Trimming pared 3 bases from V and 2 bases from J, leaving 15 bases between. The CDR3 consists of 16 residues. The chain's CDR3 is CASSLRGSGYTDTQYF. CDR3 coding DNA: TGTGCCAGCAGTTTGAGGGGCTCGGGATACACAGATACGCAGTATTTT.

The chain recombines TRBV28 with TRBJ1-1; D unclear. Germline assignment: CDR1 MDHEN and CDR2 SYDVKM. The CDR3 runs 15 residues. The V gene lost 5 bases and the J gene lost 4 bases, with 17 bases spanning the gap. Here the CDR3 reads CASSPRSPTITEAFF. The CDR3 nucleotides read TGTGCCAGCAGTCCCCGGAGCCCCACTATCACTGAAGCTTTCTTT.

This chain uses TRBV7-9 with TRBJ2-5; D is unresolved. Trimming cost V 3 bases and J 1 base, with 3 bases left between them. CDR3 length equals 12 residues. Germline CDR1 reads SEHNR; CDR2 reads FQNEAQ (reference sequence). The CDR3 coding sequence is TGTGCCAGCAGCTTTTCCCAAGAGACCCAGTACTTC. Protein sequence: CASSFSQETQYF.

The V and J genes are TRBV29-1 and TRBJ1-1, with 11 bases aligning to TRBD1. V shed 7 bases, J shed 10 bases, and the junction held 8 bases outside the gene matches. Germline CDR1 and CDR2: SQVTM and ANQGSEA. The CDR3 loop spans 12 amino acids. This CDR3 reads CSARDRGGRAFF. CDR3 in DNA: TGCAGCGCCCGGGACAGGGGGGGGAGAGCTTTCTTT.

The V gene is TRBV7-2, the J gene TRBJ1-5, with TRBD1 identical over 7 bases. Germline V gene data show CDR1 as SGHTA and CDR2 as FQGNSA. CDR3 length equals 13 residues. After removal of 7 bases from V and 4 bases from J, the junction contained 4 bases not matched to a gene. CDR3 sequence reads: CASTQGGNQPQHF. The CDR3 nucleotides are TGTGCCAGCACCCAGGGGGGAAATCAGCCCCAGCATTTT. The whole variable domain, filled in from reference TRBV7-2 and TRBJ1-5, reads GAGVSQSPSNKVTEKGKDVELRCDPISGHTALYWYRQSLGQGLEFLIYFQGNSAPDKSGLPSDRFSAERTGGSVSTLTIQRTQQEDSAVYLCASTQGGNQPQHFGDGTRLSIL.

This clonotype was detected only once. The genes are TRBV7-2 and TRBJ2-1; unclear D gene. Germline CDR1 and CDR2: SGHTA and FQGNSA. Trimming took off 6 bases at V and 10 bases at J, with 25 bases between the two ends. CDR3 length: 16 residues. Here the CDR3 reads CASSFTTTPSEKEQFF. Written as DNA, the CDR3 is TGTGCCAGCAGTTTTACAACAACCCCGTCGGAGAAGGAGCAGTTCTTC. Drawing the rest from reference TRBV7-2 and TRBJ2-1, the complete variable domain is GAGVSQSPSNKVTEKGKDVELRCDPISGHTALYWYRQSLGQGLEFLIYFQGNSAPDKSGLPSDRFSAERTGGSVSTLTIQRTQQEDSAVYLCASSFTTTPSEKEQFFGPGTRLTVL.

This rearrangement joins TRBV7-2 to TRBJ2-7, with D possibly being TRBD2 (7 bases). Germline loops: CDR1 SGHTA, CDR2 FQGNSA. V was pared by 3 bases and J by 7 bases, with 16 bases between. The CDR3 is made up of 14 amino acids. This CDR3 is CASSFLAAQGEQYF. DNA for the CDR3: TGTGCCAGCAGCTTTCTAGCGGCCCAGGGGGAGCAGTACTTC.